The next 28 T cell receptor beta chains were all read from a single sample in a study of blood T cell repertoires in COVID-19. The table came from immunoSEQ multiplex PCR; TCRdb's copy has only in-frame clones and leaves some out. The table has under 200,000 clones, approximately 83% seen once; the top ten hold 10% to 15%. The source material was PBMCs or T cells enriched from blood (not recorded which). These receptors were taken from a woman aged 55-70 years who had recovered from COVID-19.

The gene calls are TRBV19 and TRBJ1-5, with 10 positions matching TRBD1. The germline V gene has CDR1 LNHDA and CDR2 SQIVND (reference sequence). J was trimmed by 1 base and V by 9 bases; bases with no gene match: 15. This CDR3 region has 18 residues. The CDR3 loop reads CASRDGLGTGASNQPQHF. In nucleotides, the CDR3 is TGTGCCAGCAGGGACGGTTTGGGGACAGGGGCAAGCAATCAGCCCCAGCATTTT.

This chain joins TRBV28 and TRBJ1-1; no reliable D call. The V gene's germline CDR1 is MDHEN and CDR2 SYDVKM. CDR3 size: 13 residues. The V gene lost 6 bases and the J gene lost 5 bases, with 13 bases spanning the gap. The CDR3 DNA sequence: TGTGCCAGCAGCGTAGAGACTTATACTGAAGCTTTCTTT. Translation: CASSVETYTEAFF.

The gene calls are TRBV19 and TRBJ2-3; D is perhaps TRBD1 (6 bases). The germline CDR1 and CDR2 sequences are LNHDA and SQIVND (reference sequence). Deletions cut 10 bases from V and 2 bases from J, with 13 bases between. The CDR3 loop spans 13 amino acids. The CDR3: CATRGQLTDTQYF. Written as DNA, the CDR3 is TGTGCCACCAGAGGACAGCTCACAGATACGCAGTATTTT.

The rearrangement joins TRBV19 to TRBJ1-2; D gene uncertain. Germline CDR1 is LNHDA and CDR2 is SQIVND (reference sequence). The CDR3 is made up of 14 amino acids. V shed 4 bases and J shed 6 bases, with 15 bases lying between them. The CDR3 sequence is CASSSQNPGHGYTF. For the CDR3, the DNA is TGTGCCAGTAGTAGCCAAAACCCTGGCCATGGCTACACCTTC.

V usage is TRBV9 and J usage is TRBJ1-1; possibly TRBD1 for D (6 bases). The CDR3 covers 14 residues. V dropped 0 bases and J dropped 4 bases, with 10 bases sitting between them. Germline CDR1 and CDR2: SGDLS and YYNGEE. CDR3 coding DNA: TGTGCCAGCAGCGTAGCCCCAGGGGTCACTGAAGCTTTCTTT. Translated: CASSVAPGVTEAFF.

This clone has only one observation. The chain has TRBV19 and TRBJ2-7, with TRBD2 identical over 7 bases. The CDR3 spans 17 residues. V was pared by 3 bases and J by 0 bases, with 11 bases of the junction left unmatched. The germline CDR1 and CDR2 sequences are LNHDA and SQIVND (reference sequence). Here the CDR3 reads CASSMRVGGSLSYEQYF. CDR3 bases: TGTGCCAGTAGTATGAGGGTCGGCGGGAGCCTCTCCTACGAGCAGTACTTC. Full variable domain (outside the CDR3, taken from reference TRBV19 and TRBJ2-7): DGGITQSPKYLFRKEGQNVTLSCEQNLNHDAMYWYRQDPGQGLRLIYYSQIVNDFQKGDIAEGYSVSREKKESFPLTVTSAQKNPTAFYLCASSMRVGGSLSYEQYFGPGTRLTVT.

This clone is a singleton in its sample. V gene TRBV5-1 combines with J gene TRBJ2-3, with 12 positions matching TRBD2. Germline values: CDR1 SGHRS, CDR2 YFSETQ. The CDR3 is made up of 18 amino acids. V lost 0 bases to trimming and J lost 6 bases; unmatched junction nucleotides: 11. The CDR3 here is CASSLVRASGRAFDTQYF. CDR3 DNA: TGCGCCAGCAGCTTGGTCAGAGCTAGCGGGAGGGCCTTCGATACGCAGTATTTT.

This chain links TRBV7-2 with TRBJ2-7; a possible D gene is TRBD1 (6 bases). The CDR3 has 15 residues. Per the germline V gene, CDR1 is SGHTA and CDR2 is FQGNSA. The V and J ends lost 3 bases and 7 bases respectively, with 19 bases between them. CDR3 bases: TGTGCCAGCAGCTTCCAAGCGACAGGCGGTAGGGAGCAGTACTTC. It translates to CASSFQATGGREQYF.

The V call is TRBV5-3, the J call TRBJ1-2; no clear D. TRBV5-3 is flagged as an ORF with uncertain function. V was pared by 1 base and J by 3 bases, with 7 bases between. This CDR3 spans 13 amino acids. CDR3 residues: CARSLRVDYGYTF. The DNA for the CDR3 is TGTGCCAGAAGCTTGCGGGTCGACTATGGCTACACCTTC.

This clone has only a few counts. The CDR3 DNA reads TGTGCCAGCAGCTTGCTAGCGGGGGCTACGCAGTATTTT. Protein sequence: CASSLLAGATQYF. V usage is TRBV7-9 and J usage is TRBJ2-3; 10 positions agree with TRBD2. The CDR3 is 13 residues long. V dropped 3 bases and J dropped 8; count of bases not matched to a gene: 2. Germline CDR1 SEHNR, CDR2 FQNEAQ (reference sequence).

This rearrangement joins TRBV4-2 to TRBJ1-4; TRBD1 matches 7 bases. The trim removed 2 bases at V and 0 bases at J, leaving 15 bases unmatched. CDR3 size: 20 residues. In germline, CDR1 is LGHNA, CDR2 YNFKEQ. Here the CDR3 reads CASSQLTRGGQIPTNEKLFF. The CDR3 DNA reads as TGTGCCAGCAGCCAATTGACACGGGGGGGACAGATTCCAACTAATGAAAAACTGTTTTTT.

The V and J genes are TRBV5-1 and TRBJ2-3; 15 nucleotides line up with TRBD2. The CDR3 covers 17 residues. V was pared by 2 bases and J by 2 bases, with 3 bases of the junction left unmatched. Germline V CDR1 and CDR2: SGHRS, YFSETQ. CDR3: CASSFGTSGGPTDTQYF. For the CDR3, the DNA is TGCGCCAGCAGCTTTGGGACTAGCGGGGGGCCCACAGATACGCAGTATTTT. The complete variable domain, with remaining parts taken from reference TRBV5-1 and TRBJ2-3, reads KAGVTQTPRYLIKTRGQQVTLSCSPISGHRSVSWYQQTPGQGLQFLFEYFSETQRNKGNFPGRFSGRQFSNSRSEMNVSTLELGDSALYLCASSFGTSGGPTDTQYFGPGTRLTVL.

The chain links TRBV3-1 (or the pseudogene TRBV3-2) to TRBJ2-1, with D possibly being TRBD2 (5 bases). This CDR3 comprises 14 residues. The germline V gene has CDR1 LGHDT and CDR2 YNNKEL (reference sequence). Between the trimmed V and J ends, which lost 1 base and 14 bases, there was a span of 18 bases. DNA of the CDR3: TGTGCCAGCAGCCAAGGACGGGGATTTGCGGGTGAGTTCTTC. It specifies CASSQGRGFAGEFF.

The V gene is TRBV2, the J gene TRBJ2-3, with 11 bases fitting TRBD2. Germline loops: CDR1 SNHLY, CDR2 FYNNEI. The CDR3 has 15 amino acids. With V trimmed by 1 base and J by 8 bases, 5 bases remained unmatched. The CDR3 here is CASSEVAGGLSTQYF. CDR3 in DNA: TGTGCCAGCAGTGAAGTAGCGGGGGGGCTGAGTACGCAGTATTTT.

V and J are TRBV9 and TRBJ2-5; TRBD2 agrees at 14 bases. This CDR3 region has 18 residues. CDR1 and CDR2 (germline): SGDLS, YYNGEE. With V trimmed by 0 bases and J by 2 bases, 6 bases remained unmatched. CDR3: CASSVETGTSGRQETQYF. The CDR3 DNA is TGTGCCAGCAGCGTAGAGACCGGGACTAGCGGGAGACAAGAGACCCAGTACTTC.

The chain uses TRBV5-1 and TRBJ1-1, with a weak D call TRBD1 (5 bases). The V gene lost 0 bases and the J gene lost 4 bases, with 10 bases spanning the gap. Germline V gene lookup returns CDR1 SGHRS and CDR2 YFSETQ. The CDR3 runs to 14 residues. The CDR3 protein is CASSLDGGLTEAFF. As DNA, the CDR3 is TGCGCCAGCAGCTTGGACGGGGGACTCACTGAAGCTTTCTTT.

V is TRBV6-5 and J is TRBJ2-5; tentatively, D is TRBD1 (6 bases). V was cut by 6 bases and J by 0 bases, with 14 bases left in between. This CDR3 spans 15 amino acids. Germline-derived CDR1 and CDR2 are MNHEY and SVGAGI. The CDR3 reads CASRDFNRDQETQYF. The DNA of the CDR3 is TGTGCCAGCAGGGACTTCAACAGGGACCAAGAGACCCAGTACTTC.

V gene TRBV19 combines with J gene TRBJ2-2; no reliable D call. The V end was cut by 8 bases, the J end by 2 bases, with 12 bases between. This CDR3 spans 14 amino acids. Germline CDR1 LNHDA, CDR2 SQIVND (reference sequence). The CDR3 reads CASGLPSNTGELFF. CDR3 DNA sequence: TGTGCCAGTGGCTTACCCTCTAACACCGGGGAGCTGTTTTTT.

The genes are TRBV7-9 and TRBJ1-3; 8 bases are shared with TRBD1. The germline V gene has CDR1 SEHNR and CDR2 FQNEAQ (reference sequence). The trim removed 6 bases at V and 2 bases at J, leaving 3 bases unmatched. The CDR3 contains 14 residues. The CDR3: CASRQQGAGNTIYF. The CDR3 DNA reads as TGTGCCAGCAGACAACAGGGGGCTGGAAACACCATATATTTT.

This rearrangement joins TRBV3-1 (or the pseudogene TRBV3-2) to TRBJ2-7; 7 bases line up with TRBD2. J lost 3 bases, V lost 8 bases, and 10 bases had no gene match. The CDR3 totals 14 residues. CDR1 and CDR2 (germline): LGHDT, YNNKEL (reference sequence). The chain's CDR3 is CASDPGGGSYEQYF. CDR3 sequence (DNA): TGTGCCAGCGACCCGGGAGGAGGGAGCTACGAGCAGTACTTC.

The chain is built from TRBV5-6 and TRBJ1-1, with TRBD1 as a possible D gene (6 bases). Germline CDR1 is SGHDT and CDR2 is YYEEEE. The CDR3 is 16 residues long. V lost 0 bases to trimming and J lost 0 bases, with 12 bases between them. In DNA form, the CDR3 reads TGTGCCAGCAGCTTGGGTAGGGGGACCATGAACACTGAAGCTTTCTTT. Protein: CASSLGRGTMNTEAFF. Full variable domain (rest looked up from reference TRBV5-6 and TRBJ1-1): DAGVTQSPTHLIKTRGQQVTLRCSPKSGHDTVSWYQQALGQGPQFIFQYYEEEERQRGNFPDRFSGHQFPNYSSELNVNALLLGDSALYLCASSLGRGTMNTEAFFGQGTRLTVV.

In this sample, this clone turned up a few times. The chain carries TRBV19 and TRBJ1-6; 8 bases match TRBD1. CDR1 and CDR2 from the germline V gene are LNHDA and SQIVND (reference sequence). The V and J ends lost 4 bases and 9 bases, in that order; junction bases with no gene match: 5. The CDR3 sequence is 14 residues long. CDR3 protein: CASSTQGAISPLHF. The CDR3 coding sequence is TGTGCCAGTAGTACCCAGGGGGCAATTTCACCCCTCCACTTT. Complete variable domain (other parts from reference TRBV19 and TRBJ1-6): DGGITQSPKYLFRKEGQNVTLSCEQNLNHDAMYWYRQDPGQGLRLIYYSQIVNDFQKGDIAEGYSVSREKKESFPLTVTSAQKNPTAFYLCASSTQGAISPLHFGNGTRLTVT.

The chain employs TRBV7-9 and TRBJ1-2; 9 bases are shared with TRBD1. V lost 5 bases, J lost 2 bases, and 6 bases stayed unmatched. Germline loops: CDR1 SEHNR, CDR2 FQNEAQ (reference sequence). The CDR3 is 15 amino acids. In nucleotides, the CDR3 is TGTGCCAGCAGCCCCGGACAGGGGTCAAACTATGGCTACACCTTC. This sequence encodes CASSPGQGSNYGYTF.

This clone was seen a few times. The V call is TRBV3-1 (or the pseudogene TRBV3-2), the J call TRBJ1-1, with D tentatively TRBD1 (5 bases). The CDR3 covers 16 residues. CDR1 LGHDT and CDR2 YNNKEL come from the germline V gene (reference sequence). V was shortened by 0 bases and J by 4 bases, with 15 bases between the two germline ends. The CDR3 protein is CASSQDLRARSTEAFF. CDR3 bases: TGTGCCAGCAGCCAAGATCTCAGGGCTCGGAGCACTGAAGCTTTCTTT.

V and J are TRBV24-1 and TRBJ2-7, with TRBD2 matching 9 bases. The V and J ends lost 2 bases and 9 bases, in that order; junction bases with no gene match: 7. Germline V CDR1 and CDR2: KGHDR, SFDVKD. This CDR3 region has 14 residues. DNA of the CDR3: TGTGCCACCAGTGATTCTGGGACTAGCACTGGGCAGTACTTC. This encodes CATSDSGTSTGQYF.

The gene calls are TRBV10-2 and TRBJ2-7; maybe TRBD2 (6 bases). The CDR3 runs to 16 residues. Germline loops: CDR1 WSHSY, CDR2 SAAADI. V lost 0 bases to trimming and J lost 1 base, with 13 bases between them. The CDR3 region has the DNA TGCGCCAGCAGTGAGTCAGGGAGGAGGGGATCCTACGAGCAGTACTTC. This codes for CASSESGRRGSYEQYF.

The CDR3 nucleotides read TGTGCCAGCAGCTTACCTAGGGGTGCCCCCTACAATGAGCAGTTCTTC. It specifies CASSLPRGAPYNEQFF. The chain combines TRBV11-1 with TRBJ2-1; D may be TRBD1 (5 bases). Germline CDR1 SGHAT, CDR2 FQDESV (reference sequence). The V and J ends lost 2 bases and 2 bases respectively, with 13 bases between them. There are 16 residues in the CDR3. The full variable domain, rest sourced from reference TRBV11-1 and TRBJ2-1, is EAEVAQSPRYKITEKSQAVAFWCDPISGHATLYWYRQILGQGPELLVQFQDESVVDDSQLPKDRFSAERLKGVDSTLKIQPAELGDSAMYLCASSLPRGAPYNEQFFGPGTRLTVL.

The chain uses TRBV18 and TRBJ2-1; TRBD1 aligns across 8 bases. Trimming took 7 bases from V and 5 from J; bases not matched to a gene: 4. This CDR3 contains 13 residues. From germline, CDR1 is KGHSH and CDR2 LQKENI. The CDR3 DNA reads TGTGCCAGCTATGGACAGGGTAACAATGAGCAGTTCTTC. It codes for CASYGQGNNEQFF.